This is a list of T cell receptor beta chains from one sample in a study of cytomegalovirus exposure and HLA in healthy donors. Some clones are missing from TCRdb's copy, which holds only in-frame ones; the method was immunoSEQ multiplex PCR. The data show 150,000 to 200,000 clones, approximately 80% seen once. The sequenced material came from PBMCs. These receptors were obtained from a woman under 40 in good health and CMV-seropositive. Both conserved end residues are part of each CDR3. A D gene is named only where the DNA matches it firmly. Part of the rows lack a size; the others show once, few, many or a class for expanded clones.

TRBJ2-7	TRBD1	few	TRBV7-3	CASSRGGIVNEQYF	TGTGCCAGCAGCCGAGGGGGCATAGTTAATGAGCAGTACTTC
TRBJ1-4	-	-	TRBV15	CATSRDKGFGEKLFF	TGTGCCACCAGCAGAGACAAGGGGTTTGGAGAAAAACTGTTTTTT
TRBJ2-1	-	few	TRBV10-3	CAISVGKEAGEQFF	TGTGCCATCAGTGTTGGCAAGGAGGCGGGTGAGCAGTTCTTC
TRBJ1-4	TRBD1	-	TRBV28	CASSYFARGPSLGEKLFF	TGTGCCAGCAGTTACTTTGCTAGGGGGCCTTCCTTGGGCGAAAAACTGTTTTTT
TRBJ2-1	TRBD1	-	TRBV10-2	CASSDGQGVLNEQFF	TGCGCCAGCAGCGACGGACAGGGCGTTTTGAATGAGCAGTTCTTC
TRBJ2-5	TRBD2	-	TRBV4-3	CASSQSGGLGGTQYF	TGCGCCAGCAGCCAGAGCGGGGGTTTAGGGGGGACCCAGTACTTC
TRBJ1-4	-	-	TRBV5-5	CASSQARSATNEKLFF	TGTGCCAGCAGCCAAGCACGTAGTGCAACTAATGAAAAACTGTTTTTT
TRBJ1-1	-	-	TRBV9	CASSVVGQTGAEAFF	TGTGCCAGCAGCGTAGTCGGCCAGACAGGCGCTGAAGCTTTCTTT
TRBJ2-7	-	-	TRBV5-1	CASSLAVGEQYF	TGCGCCAGCAGCTTGGCCGTCGGCGAGCAGTACTTC
TRBJ2-3	-	-	TRBV4-3	CASSQDRLALGTDTQYF	TGCGCCAGCAGCCAAGACCGTTTAGCGCTGGGCACAGATACGCAGTATTTT
TRBJ2-1	TRBD2	few	TRBV19	CASSIREDAWDEQFF	TGTGCCAGTAGTATCCGGGAGGATGCGTGGGATGAGCAGTTCTTC
TRBJ2-3	TRBD2	few	TRBV10-2	CASSSGGNTQYF	TGCGCCAGCAGTAGCGGGGGGAATACGCAGTATTTT
TRBJ2-7	TRBD1	-	TRBV7-9	CASSLPPGQGPYEQYF	TGTGCCAGCAGCTTGCCACCGGGACAGGGGCCCTACGAGCAGTACTTC
TRBJ2-7	TRBD1	-	TRBV27	CASSRRWDRAYEQYF	TGTGCCAGCAGCCGTAGATGGGACAGGGCCTACGAGCAGTACTTC
TRBJ1-6	-	-	TRBV9	CASSVGVFRGSPLHF	TGTGCCAGCAGCGTAGGTGTGTTCCGGGGTTCACCCCTCCACTTT
TRBJ2-7	-	-	TRBV7-9	CASSPREHEQYF	TGTGCCAGCAGCCCCCGTGAGCACGAGCAGTACTTC
TRBJ1-4	-	-	TRBV6-5	CASSYNPPGGKLFF	TGTGCCAGCAGTTACAACCCCCCCGGAGGGAAACTGTTTTTT
TRBJ2-2	-	-	TRBV6-5	CASVVGAWTGELFF	TGTGCCAGCGTGGTGGGGGCGTGGACCGGGGAGCTGTTTTTT
TRBJ2-4	-	-	TRBV27	CASSLSRFGYIQYF	TGTGCCAGCAGTTTAAGCAGGTTTGGGTACATTCAGTACTTC
TRBJ2-7	TRBD2	once	TRBV5-1	CASSKTGTSLYEQYF	TGCGCCAGCAGCAAAACCGGGACTAGCCTCTACGAGCAGTACTTC
TRBJ2-6	-	few	TRBV28	CASSFSGTGANVLTF	TGTGCCAGCAGTTTCTCAGGGACTGGGGCCAACGTCCTGACTTTC
TRBJ2-1	TRBD2	-	TRBV6-5	CASSGVAGTYNEQFF	TGTGCCAGCTCCGGGGTAGCGGGAACCTACAATGAGCAGTTCTTC
TRBJ1-2	-	few	TRBV28	CASSGANYGYTF	TGTGCCAGCAGTGGAGCTAACTATGGCTACACCTTC
TRBJ1-2	-	-	TRBV6-6	CASSKTANYGYTF	TGTGCCAGCAGTAAGACAGCTAACTATGGCTACACCTTC
TRBJ2-7	TRBD1	-	TRBV2	CASSEWAGGSYEQYF	TGTGCCAGCAGTGAATGGGCAGGGGGCTCCTACGAGCAGTACTTC
TRBJ1-1	-	-	TRBV5-1	CASNLGQMNTEAFF	TGCGCCAGCAACCTAGGACAGATGAACACTGAAGCTTTCTTT
TRBJ2-7	TRBD1	-	TRBV11-3	CASSPRTGEAMEQYF	TGTGCCAGCAGCCCTCGGACAGGGGAGGCTATGGAGCAGTACTTC
TRBJ1-2	-	-	TRBV21-1	CATATGVGYGYTF	TGTGCCACCGCCACGGGGGTCGGCTATGGCTACACCTTC
TRBJ2-1	-	-	TRBV7-8	CASSLRVWDEQFF	TGTGCCAGCAGCCTGAGGGTATGGGATGAGCAGTTCTTC
TRBJ2-5	-	-	TRBV4-1	CASSSPGQKQQETQYF	TGCGCCAGCAGCTCCCCCGGACAGAAACAACAAGAGACCCAGTACTTC
TRBJ2-2	-	-	TRBV7-2	CASSLGDSFTGELFF	TGTGCCAGCAGCTTAGGCGACAGTTTCACCGGGGAGCTGTTTTTT
TRBJ1-1	-	-	TRBV11-1	CASSLLEDSWGFTEAFF	TGTGCCAGCAGCTTACTAGAAGACAGTTGGGGATTTACTGAAGCTTTCTTT
TRBJ2-5	TRBD1	-	TRBV11-1	CASSLSGGKTQYF	TGTGCCAGCAGCTTATCAGGGGGCAAGACCCAGTACTTC
TRBJ2-7	-	-	TRBV10-1	CASRPGQTSYEQYF	TGCGCCAGCAGACCGGGACAAACCTCCTACGAGCAGTACTTC
TRBJ1-1	-	-	TRBV5-8	CASSGEVGRTEAFF	TGTGCCAGCAGTGGTGAGGTCGGGAGGACTGAAGCTTTCTTT
TRBJ1-2	-	-	TRBV7-9	CASSLSSGRGYTF	TGTGCCAGCAGCTTAAGTTCAGGGCGAGGCTACACCTTC